Each of the 12 T cell receptor beta chains below was sequenced from the same sample in a study of cytomegalovirus exposure and HLA in healthy donors (dated by TCRdb to 2017 to 2019). Library construction relied on the immunoSEQ multiplex PCR assay. For the multiplex PCR, a mixture combining 60 forward primers for TCR Vbeta segments and 13 reverse primers for TCR Jbeta segments was used. TCRdb mirrors the immuneACCESS table, restricted to in-frame sequences. Some clones are absent from its copies; in checked studies, under half trace to an unresolved V gene, and the reason for the others is unknown. The sample table records tens of thousands of clones; around 77% of these occur just once. The top ten clones comprise more than 3% of the sample. What was sequenced was PBMCs. All receptors derive from a young man in good health and CMV-seronegative.

This clone appeared once. The rearrangement joins TRBV19 to TRBJ1-5; the match to TRBD1 covers 7 bases. Germline CDR1 LNHDA, CDR2 SQIVND (reference sequence). CDR3 length: 15 residues. Trimming removed 7 bases from V and 0 bases from J; junction bases left unmatched: 6. The CDR3 protein is CASTPDRFSNQPQHF. For the CDR3, the DNA is TGTGCCAGTACCCCGGACAGGTTTAGCAATCAGCCCCAGCATTTT. Full variable domain (outside the CDR3, taken from reference TRBV19 and TRBJ1-5): DGGITQSPKYLFRKEGQNVTLSCEQNLNHDAMYWYRQDPGQGLRLIYYSQIVNDFQKGDIAEGYSVSREKKESFPLTVTSAQKNPTAFYLCASTPDRFSNQPQHFGDGTRLSIL.

This clone was counted only a few times. The chain carries TRBV19 and TRBJ1-5; D gene unclear. The CDR3 is 15 amino acids. Germline CDR1 LNHDA, CDR2 SQIVND (reference sequence). Trimming pared 7 bases from V and 2 bases from J, leaving 15 bases between. The CDR3 region has the DNA TGTGCCAGTACCGATGGAGCTTGGGGCAATCAGCCCCAGCATTTT. Its translation is CASTDGAWGNQPQHF.

The gene calls are TRBV9 and TRBJ2-5; 10 bases are a match to TRBD2. The germline V gene has CDR1 SGDLS and CDR2 YYNGEE. J was trimmed by 5 bases and V by 3 bases; bases with no gene match: 10. The CDR3 length is 16 residues. CDR3 DNA sequence: TGTGCCAGCAGCGCTGGAGCGGGAGGGGTCATGGAGACCCAGTACTTC. Amino acids: CASSAGAGGVMETQYF.

The chain carries TRBV7-9 and TRBJ2-7, with TRBD2 matching over 11 bases. Per the germline V gene, CDR1 is SEHNR and CDR2 is FQNEAQ (reference sequence). V gave up 4 bases and J gave up 1 base; unmatched junction bases: 6. The CDR3 consists of 16 residues. The CDR3 sequence: CASSYIAGGPSYEQYF. For the CDR3, the DNA is TGTGCCAGCAGCTACATAGCGGGAGGGCCTTCCTACGAGCAGTACTTC.

This clone was observed a single time. The chain is built from TRBV2 and TRBJ2-7, with 9 bases that match TRBD2. The CDR3 runs to 18 residues. V lost 4 bases to trimming and J lost 4 bases; unmatched junction nucleotides: 17. Germline V gene lookup returns CDR1 SNHLY and CDR2 FYNNEI. The CDR3 DNA follows: TGTGCCAGCAGTGCAAGAGGGACTAGCATGACTAGGGGGTACGAGCAGTACTTC. It yields the protein CASSARGTSMTRGYEQYF.

The chain recombines TRBV6-6 with TRBJ2-2; perhaps TRBD1 as D (5 bases). Germline loops: CDR1 MNHNY, CDR2 SVGAGI (reference sequence). This CDR3 spans 15 amino acids. V gave up 3 bases and J gave up 0 bases, with 8 bases separating them. The CDR3 sequence: CASSYEGANTGELFF. CDR3 coding DNA: TGTGCCAGCAGTTATGAAGGGGCGAACACCGGGGAGCTGTTTTTT.

This clone was recorded once. The chain combines TRBV15 with TRBJ1-1; TRBD1 matches 7 bases. Germline V gene lookup returns CDR1 LNHNV and CDR2 YYDKDF (reference sequence). The CDR3 spans 16 residues. The J segment lost 4 bases and the V segment lost 0 bases, leaving 8 bases of the junction unmatched. The CDR3 reads CATSRDHQGGGTEAFF. CDR3 DNA: TGTGCCACCAGCAGAGATCACCAGGGGGGTGGCACTGAAGCTTTCTTT.

The rearrangement links TRBV13 to TRBJ2-1; TRBD2 agrees at 8 bases. CDR3 length: 16 amino acids. Looked up from germline, CDR1 is PRHDT and CDR2 is FYEKMQ (reference sequence). The V segment lost 5 bases and the J segment 9 bases; nucleotides outside the gene matches: 15. CDR3: CASSVPGVGAGGEQFF. The CDR3 DNA follows: TGTGCCAGCAGCGTCCCCGGTGTGGGGGCGGGAGGTGAGCAGTTCTTC. The full variable domain, in which reference TRBV13 and TRBJ2-1 provide the parts outside the CDR3, is AAGVIQSPRHLIKEKRETATLKCYPIPRHDTVYWYQQGPGQDPQFLISFYEKMQSDKGSIPDRFSAQQFSDYHSELNMSSLELGDSALYFCASSVPGVGAGGEQFFGPGTRLTVL.

This clone turned up a few times. V usage is TRBV19 and J usage is TRBJ2-1, with 12 nucleotides matching TRBD2. Germline V lookup: CDR1 LNHDA, CDR2 SQIVND (reference sequence). CDR3 length: 15 amino acids. V lost 5 bases, J lost 8 bases, and 7 bases stayed unmatched. CDR3 residues: CASSPTSGSSDEQFF. Written as DNA, the CDR3 is TGTGCCAGTAGTCCGACTAGCGGGAGTTCCGATGAGCAGTTCTTC.

The chain recombines TRBV19 with TRBJ2-7; 9 nucleotides line up with TRBD1. The CDR3 sequence is 14 residues long. Germline-derived CDR1 and CDR2 are LNHDA and SQIVND (reference sequence). V lost 6 bases to trimming and J lost 1 base; unmatched junction nucleotides: 4. The DNA of the CDR3 is TGTGCCAGTAGCCCCGGGACAGGGTCCTACGAGCAGTACTTC. Its translation is CASSPGTGSYEQYF.

The V call is TRBV5-1, the J call TRBJ1-4; D gene ambiguous. The germline CDR1 and CDR2 sequences are SGHRS and YFSETQ. V dropped 4 bases and J dropped 0 bases, with 10 bases sitting between them. The CDR3 loop spans 15 amino acids. CDR3 in amino acids: CASSISGATNEKLFF. In nucleotides, the CDR3 is TGCGCCAGCAGCATATCGGGAGCAACTAATGAAAAACTGTTTTTT.

This clone was counted only a few times. The genes are TRBV5-4 and TRBJ2-7, with 9 nucleotides matching TRBD2. The length of the CDR3 is 14 residues. The germline gives CDR1 SGHNT, CDR2 YYREEE (reference sequence). Trimming removed 2 bases from V and 0 bases from J; junction bases left unmatched: 0. This CDR3 reads CASSFSGSSYEQYF. The CDR3 DNA follows: TGTGCCAGCAGCTTTAGCGGGAGCTCCTACGAGCAGTACTTC.